The 10 T cell receptor beta chains reported below all come from one sample, sequenced in a study of blood T cell repertoires in COVID-19. Libraries were prepared by immunoSEQ multiplex PCR; TCRdb keeps only in-frame clonotypes and omits some of them. Of 100,000 to 150,000 clones in the sample, 85% were seen once. Sequenced: peripheral blood. The origin of the receptors is a man older than 75 with active or convalescent COVID-19.

The rearrangement uses TRBV11-2 and TRBJ2-1, with TRBD2 as a possible D gene (6 bases). This CDR3 region has 15 residues. Trimming pared 1 base from V and 6 bases from J, leaving 13 bases between. The germline CDR1 and CDR2 sequences are SGHAT and FQNNGV. In nucleotides, the CDR3 is TGTGCCAGCAGCTTAGCGAGGGCGGGGTCCAATGAGCAGTTCTTC. Its translation is CASSLARAGSNEQFF.

The rearrangement joins TRBV10-3 to TRBJ1-4; D is ambiguous. V lost 1 base to trimming and J lost 5 bases, with 11 bases between them. The germline V gene encodes CDR1 ENHRY and CDR2 SYGVKD. CDR3 size: 15 residues. This CDR3 reads CAISELAPPNEKLFF. The CDR3 coding sequence is TGTGCCATCAGTGAGTTGGCCCCGCCGAATGAAAAACTGTTTTTT.

The chain is built from TRBV28 and TRBJ2-1; TRBD2 matches 14 bases. Per germline, CDR1 MDHEN and CDR2 SYDVKM. J was trimmed by 8 bases and V by 2 bases; bases with no gene match: 5. There are 16 residues in the CDR3. CDR3 region: CASSLQGLAGEYEQFF. In DNA form, the CDR3 reads TGTGCCAGCAGTTTACAGGGACTAGCGGGAGAATATGAGCAGTTCTTC.

V is TRBV6-2 or TRBV6-3 and J is TRBJ2-7; maybe TRBD1 (6 bases). Germline values: CDR1 MNHEY, CDR2 SVGEGT. V was clipped by 2 bases and J by 6 bases, with 14 bases between them. There are 14 residues in the CDR3. This chain's CDR3 is CASSYQGSTSEQYF. The CDR3 DNA reads as TGTGCCAGCAGTTACCAGGGGTCCACCAGCGAGCAGTACTTC.

The chain recombines TRBV19 with TRBJ1-5; D perhaps matches TRBD1 (5 bases). This CDR3 has 15 residues. Per the germline V gene, CDR1 is LNHDA and CDR2 is SQIVND (reference sequence). The germline V and J ends were trimmed by 3 bases and 4 bases, with 13 bases remaining between them. CDR3 residues: CASSMARVRNQPQHF. CDR3 sequence (DNA): TGTGCCAGTAGTATGGCCAGGGTAAGAAATCAGCCCCAGCATTTT.

The chain uses TRBV4-2 and TRBJ1-2; 8 bases map to TRBD1. Germline V gene data show CDR1 as LGHNA and CDR2 as YNFKEQ. Losses at the gene ends were 4 bases for V and 5 bases for J; bases not matched to a gene: 9. The CDR3 is 15 residues long. This CDR3 is CASSPDRAVWYGYTF. For the CDR3, the DNA is TGTGCCAGCAGCCCGGACAGGGCGGTCTGGTATGGCTACACCTTC.

The chain couples TRBV7-2 to TRBJ1-1, with 7 positions matching TRBD1. Germline V gene sequence: CDR1 SGHTA, CDR2 FQGNSA. Trimming at V came to 2 bases and at J to 4 bases, leaving 4 bases not matched to a gene. The CDR3 has 14 amino acids. The CDR3: CASSLYRQGTEAFF. The CDR3 nucleotides are TGTGCCAGCAGCTTATACCGACAGGGCACTGAAGCTTTCTTT.

The chain carries TRBV9 and TRBJ2-3; TRBD2 matches at 8 bases. Germline CDR1 reads SGDLS; CDR2 reads YYNGEE. V was pared by 3 bases and J by 0 bases, with 9 bases of the junction left unmatched. The CDR3 totals 17 residues. Here the CDR3 DNA reads TGTGCCAGCAGCGGGAAGACAGGACTAGCTAGCACAGATACGCAGTATTTT. Amino acids: CASSGKTGLASTDTQYF.

The chain has TRBV30 and TRBJ1-3; D call uncertain. The germline V and J ends were trimmed by 5 bases and 0 bases, with 8 bases remaining between them. This CDR3 has 13 amino acids. Germline V gives CDR1 GTSNPN, CDR2 SVGIG (reference sequence). The CDR3 bases are TGTGCCTGGTCCCCCTACTCTGGAAACACCATATATTTT. Amino acid sequence: CAWSPYSGNTIYF.

Only one count was recorded for this clone. The J gene is TRBJ1-2, the V gene TRBV30; 8 bases map to TRBD1. The CDR3 has 12 amino acids. V dropped 5 bases and J dropped 4; count of bases not matched to a gene: 3. Per the germline V gene, CDR1 is GTSNPN and CDR2 is SVGIG (reference sequence). DNA of the CDR3: TGTGCCTGGGGGGGACAGGTCTATGGCTACACCTTC. It is translated as CAWGGQVYGYTF.